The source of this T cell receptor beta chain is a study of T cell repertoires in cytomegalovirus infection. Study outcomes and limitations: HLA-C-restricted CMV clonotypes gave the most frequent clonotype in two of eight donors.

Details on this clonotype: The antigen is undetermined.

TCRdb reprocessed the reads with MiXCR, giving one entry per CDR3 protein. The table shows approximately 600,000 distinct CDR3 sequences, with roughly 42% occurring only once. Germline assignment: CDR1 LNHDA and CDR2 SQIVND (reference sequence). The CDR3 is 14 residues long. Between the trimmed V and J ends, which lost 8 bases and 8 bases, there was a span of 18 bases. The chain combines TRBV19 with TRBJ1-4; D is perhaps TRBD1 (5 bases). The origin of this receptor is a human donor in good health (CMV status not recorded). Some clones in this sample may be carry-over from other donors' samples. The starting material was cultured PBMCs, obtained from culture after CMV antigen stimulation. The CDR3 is CASGVGGAREKLFF. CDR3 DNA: TGTGCCAGTGGGGTCGGTGGGGCTCGAGAAAAACTGTTTTTT.